This T cell receptor beta chain was identified in a study of graft-versus-host responses after intestinal transplantation. The protocol was immunoSEQ multiplex PCR, while the TCRdb copy is restricted to in-frame clones and leaves out a portion. The table includes about 54,000 clones, 91% detected once. CDR3 length equals 15 residues. Germline V gene sequence: CDR1 MGHDK, CDR2 SYGVNS. V was pared by 3 bases and J by 3 bases, with 12 bases between. V is TRBV25-1 and J is TRBJ2-1, with D tentatively TRBD1 (6 bases). The source material was PBMCs, sampled more than 650 days after intestinal transplant. The TCR sequence derives from a human patient who received an intestinal transplant, so some T cells may come from the graft donor. CDR3 amino acids: CASSDGTKFYNEQFF. The CDR3, as DNA: TGTGCCAGCAGTGACGGGACAAAATTCTACAATGAGCAGTTCTTC.